This entry concerns a single T cell receptor (beta chain). In the original workflow: Amplification from reference gene primers served as the basis for estimated nucleated cell counts. The method was immunoSEQ multiplex PCR; TCRdb's version includes in-frame clones alone and lacks a portion of them. The V and J calls and clone size are taken from that table; D and trimming were inferred from the DNA. The sample lists some 400,000 clones; around 84% were seen once. The CDR3 consists of 15 residues. Germline V CDR1 and CDR2: SGHRS, YFSETQ. The trim removed 4 bases at V and 8 bases at J, leaving 8 bases unmatched. These data belong to a study of blood T cell repertoires in COVID-19. Overall study: COVID-19 samples collected from the United States, Italy and Spain covered acute and convalescent phases. T cells, B-cell-depleted T cells, or PBMCs provided the cDNA or gDNA that served as material.

The clonotype comes from a human donor with acute or convalescent COVID-19. The donor label of this sample is uncertain. V usage is TRBV5-1 and J usage is TRBJ1-6; 8 nucleotides match TRBD1. The specimen was peripheral blood. The CDR3 DNA sequence: TGCGCCAGCAGCACGACAGGGGAAAGAGATTCACCCCTCCACTTT. It codes for CASSTTGERDSPLHF. The entire variable domain, with the rest obtained from reference TRBV5-1 and TRBJ1-6, is as follows: KAGVTQTPRYLIKTRGQQVTLSCSPISGHRSVSWYQQTPGQGLQFLFEYFSETQRNKGNFPGRFSGRQFSNSRSEMNVSTLELGDSALYLCASSTTGERDSPLHFGNGTRLTVT.